The 4 T cell receptor beta chains presented below share a single source sample, sequenced in a study of cytomegalovirus exposure and HLA in healthy donors. The PCR had 60 Vbeta and 13 Jbeta primers. Only in-frame clones appear in the TCRdb table, and some are missing; sequencing was by immunoSEQ multiplex PCR. Here the sample spans about 130,000 clones, more than 65% being singletons. Sequencing used PBMCs. These TCRs come from a woman in her sixties in good health and CMV-seropositive.

The chain carries TRBV5-1 and TRBJ1-2, with TRBD1 matching 10 bases. Looked up from germline, CDR1 is SGHRS and CDR2 is YFSETQ. The CDR3 runs 15 residues. The V and J ends lost 2 bases and 4 bases, in that order; junction bases with no gene match: 5. DNA of the CDR3: TGCGCCAGCAGCTTCACCGGGACAGGGGTCTATGGCTACACCTTC. It yields the protein CASSFTGTGVYGYTF.

This chain links TRBV6-5 with TRBJ1-4, with D uncertain. Germline V lookup: CDR1 MNHEY, CDR2 SVGAGI. The V end lost 4 bases, the J end lost 2 bases, and 11 bases lay between the germline ends. The CDR3 totals 15 residues. In nucleotides, the CDR3 is TGTGCCAGCAGTTCCTTGGAGTCGACTAATGAAAAACTGTTTTTT. Translating gives CASSSLESTNEKLFF.

This clone was found once. At one boundary the junction diverges from the germline segment, which might be a read error. The chain employs TRBV2 and TRBJ1-5; no reliable D call. Germline V gene lookup returns CDR1 SNHLY and CDR2 FYNNEI. The CDR3 is made up of 14 amino acids. The CDR3 bases are TGTGCCGGCAGTGTAGGACTTGGCAATCAGCCCCAGCATTTT. Encoded protein: CAGSVGLGNQPQHF.

Of note for this clone: This same CDR3 is encoded by further DNA sequences in the sample. V usage is TRBV19 and J usage is TRBJ1-1; maybe TRBD1 (5 bases). The CDR3 has 14 amino acids. Trimming pared 1 base from V and 10 bases from J, leaving 16 bases between. The germline CDR1 and CDR2 sequences are LNHDA and SQIVND (reference sequence). The CDR3 is CASSIGRDREGAFF. The CDR3 nucleotides read TGTGCCAGTAGTATAGGCCGGGACCGGGAGGGAGCTTTCTTT.